This TCR beta chain stems from a study of blood T cell repertoires in COVID-19. Turning to the study itself: Samples came from the United States, Italy and Spain, spanning acute and convalescent COVID-19. The analysed material was cDNA or gDNA that came from T cells, B-cell-depleted T cells, or PBMCs.

The V gene's germline CDR1 is SGDLS and CDR2 YYNGEE. The V segment lost 2 bases and the J segment 9 bases; nucleotides outside the gene matches: 15. This CDR3 is built from 17 residues. Assay: immunoSEQ multiplex PCR; the TCRdb copy retains only in-frame clones and omits some. The sample consists of more than 95,000 clones, roughly 80% of them appearing once. Sequencing was done on a sample of peripheral blood. This TCR was sampled from a man aged 50 to 60 with acute or convalescent COVID-19. The gene calls are TRBV9 and TRBJ1-2; 11 bases fit TRBD1. The DNA for the CDR3 is TGTGCCAGCAGCGTTGGACAGGGGGCGCGGGGGCCAGGGAGCTACACCTTC. The encoded protein is CASSVGQGARGPGSYTF.